The text below deals with one T cell receptor (beta chain). Its target is unknown. Sequencing was performed with immunoSEQ multiplex PCR; in TCRdb, only in-frame clones are kept and a portion is missing. The data show 90,000 to 120,000 clones, approximately 90% seen once. This entry is derived from a study of T cell responses to AZD1222 COVID-19 vaccine. Broader study findings: Clonal diversity may have been underestimated, and the donors were mostly white British, with more females than males. Reportedly, close to half of spike-specific TCRs are directed against unmutated variant regions. Baseline seropositives among AZD1222 recipients totaled only six.

Second doses were pooled across both intervals (about 4 or about 12 weeks). This specimen consisted of peripheral blood, obtained 28 days after the second AZD1222 dose. The source of this sequence is an adult who received the AZD1222 COVID-19 vaccine.

CDR3 nucleotides: TGTGCCAGCAGCGGTCGGGACTCTTCTTGGTATGAGCTGTTTTTT. Amino acids: CASSGRDSSWYELFF. The rearrangement uses TRBV9 and TRBJ2-2, with D possibly matching TRBD2 (6 bases). V lost 3 bases and J lost 11, with 20 bases in between. The CDR3 sequence is 15 residues long. The germline CDR1 and CDR2 sequences are SGDLS and YYNGEE.